Only one count was recorded for the clone carrying this T cell receptor beta chain. In germline, CDR1 is SGHRS, CDR2 YFSETQ. This CDR3 is built from 13 residues. V shed 2 bases, J shed 10 bases, and the junction held 4 bases outside the gene matches. The data originate from a study of T cells in Graves' hyperthyroidism and ophthalmopathy. The investigators amplified TCR beta CDR3 regions from RNA transcripts. TCR CDR3 underwent first-round RT-PCR with the HTBI primer set. TCRdb re-derived calls from the multiplex PCR reads in MiXCR, one entry per CDR3 protein. This table holds over 650,000 distinct CDR3 sequences, roughly 15% found once. It was considered stable Graves' hyperthyroidism when ophthalmopathy did not progress within 18 months. From roughly 10 ml of fresh peripheral blood, PBMCs were isolated.

Sample: blood. This receptor was identified in a man younger than 35 with Graves' hyperthyroidism. The chain joins TRBV5-1 to TRBJ1-2; 11 bases map to TRBD1. The CDR3 here is CASSFGQGADYTF. CDR3 DNA: TGCGCCAGCAGCTTTGGACAGGGGGCAGACTACACCTTC.